A single sample is the source of the 6 T cell receptor beta chains below, sequenced in a study of cytotoxic CD8 clonotypes in ibrutinib-treated CLL. Method: immunoSEQ multiplex PCR; TCRdb's copy keeps in-frame clones and lacks some. In the table there are fewer than 90,000 clones, more than 70% of which are singletons. Sequenced material: PBMCs, taken before ibrutinib treatment. These receptors came from a human donor with chronic lymphocytic leukemia.

CDR3 in amino acids: CASSYGLAGVYEQYF. The CDR3, as DNA: TGTGCCAGCAGCTACGGACTAGCGGGGGTCTACGAGCAGTACTTC. The chain joins TRBV6-5 to TRBJ2-7, with 13 bases aligning to TRBD2. This CDR3 region has 15 residues. The germline V gene has CDR1 MNHEY and CDR2 SVGAGI. V trimming: 6 bases; J trimming: 3 bases; junction bases outside the gene matches: 5.

This chain uses TRBV6-1 with TRBJ2-2; either TRBD1 or TRBD2 may fit D (5 bases each). From germline, CDR1 is MNHNS and CDR2 SASEGT. V was cut by 7 bases and J by 5 bases, with 14 bases left in between. The CDR3 has 14 amino acids. The CDR3, as DNA: TGTGCCAGCAAACGGGACCCCGGGACCGGGGAGCTGTTTTTT. Its translation is CASKRDPGTGELFF.

V and J are TRBV5-1 and TRBJ2-1; perhaps D is TRBD1 or TRBD2 (5 bases each). Germline CDR1 reads SGHRS; CDR2 reads YFSETQ. Trimming took 1 base from V and 4 from J, leaving 18 bases between them. The CDR3 is 17 amino acids. CDR3 DNA: TGCGCCAGCAGCTTGCCCAGGACTCCTGGGGGATACAATGAGCAGTTCTTC. Its protein is CASSLPRTPGGYNEQFF.

The V call is TRBV18, the J call TRBJ2-5; possibly TRBD1 or TRBD2 for D (6 bases each). The CDR3 loop spans 13 amino acids. Germline CDR1 reads KGHSH; CDR2 reads LQKENI. The V and J ends lost 3 bases and 3 bases respectively, with 8 bases between them. The CDR3 nucleotides read TGTGCCAGCTCACCCGGGGGCAAAGAGACCCAGTACTTC. It specifies CASSPGGKETQYF.

V usage is TRBV5-1 and J usage is TRBJ1-2; a possible D gene is TRBD1 (5 bases). This CDR3 is built from 16 residues. The ends were cut back, 0 bases at V and 1 base at J, with 13 bases in the middle. Germline CDR1 SGHRS, CDR2 YFSETQ. CDR3 DNA sequence: TGCGCCAGCAGCTTGGAAGGGGAAAGCTTTAACTATGGCTACACCTTC. This codes for CASSLEGESFNYGYTF.

The gene calls are TRBV2 and TRBJ1-2; 10 positions agree with TRBD1. The length of the CDR3 is 15 residues. V lost 6 bases to trimming and J lost 3 bases; unmatched junction nucleotides: 7. The V gene's germline CDR1 is SNHLY and CDR2 FYNNEI. The CDR3 nucleotides read TGTGCCAGCAGCGCCACGACAGGGGGCGACTATGGCTACACCTTC. Translation: CASSATTGGDYGYTF.